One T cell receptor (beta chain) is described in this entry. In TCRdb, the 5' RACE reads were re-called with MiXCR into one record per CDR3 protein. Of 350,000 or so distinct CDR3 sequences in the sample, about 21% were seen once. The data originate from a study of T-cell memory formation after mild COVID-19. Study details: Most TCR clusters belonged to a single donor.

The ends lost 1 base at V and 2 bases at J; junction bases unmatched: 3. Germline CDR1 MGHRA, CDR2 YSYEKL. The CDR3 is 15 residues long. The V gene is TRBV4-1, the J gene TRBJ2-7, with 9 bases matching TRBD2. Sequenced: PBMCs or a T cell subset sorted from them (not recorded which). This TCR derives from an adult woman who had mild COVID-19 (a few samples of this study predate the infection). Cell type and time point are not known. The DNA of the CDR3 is TGCGCCAGCAGCCAAGCACTAGCGGGTGCCTACGAGCAGTACTTC. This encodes CASSQALAGAYEQYF.